This TCR beta chain appears in the sequencing data of a study of identical twins. Germline V gene lookup returns CDR1 ENHRY and CDR2 SYGVKD. J lost 1 base, V lost 5 bases, and 2 bases had no gene match. This CDR3 comprises 15 residues. TCRdb reprocessed the 5' RACE reads via MiXCR and lists one record per CDR3 protein. The data show 400,000 to 500,000 distinct CDR3 sequences, 18% seen once. This sequence was found in a man between 50 and 59 years old in good health. Sequencing used naive T cells sorted from blood. The chain employs TRBV10-3 and TRBJ2-5; 12 positions agree with TRBD2. CDR3 sequence reads: CAISRLAGVQETQYF. The CDR3 DNA follows: TGTGCCATCAGTCGACTAGCGGGAGTCCAAGAGACCCAGTACTTC.